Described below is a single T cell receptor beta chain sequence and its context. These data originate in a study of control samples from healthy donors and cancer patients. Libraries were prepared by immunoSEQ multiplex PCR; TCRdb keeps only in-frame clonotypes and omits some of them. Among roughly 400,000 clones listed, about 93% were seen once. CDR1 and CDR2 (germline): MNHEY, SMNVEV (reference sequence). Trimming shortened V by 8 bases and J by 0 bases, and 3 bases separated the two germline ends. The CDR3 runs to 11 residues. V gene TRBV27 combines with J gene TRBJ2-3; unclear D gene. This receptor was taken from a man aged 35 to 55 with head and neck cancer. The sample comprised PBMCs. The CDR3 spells CASQSTDTQYF. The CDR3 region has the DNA TGTGCCAGCCAGAGCACAGATACGCAGTATTTT.